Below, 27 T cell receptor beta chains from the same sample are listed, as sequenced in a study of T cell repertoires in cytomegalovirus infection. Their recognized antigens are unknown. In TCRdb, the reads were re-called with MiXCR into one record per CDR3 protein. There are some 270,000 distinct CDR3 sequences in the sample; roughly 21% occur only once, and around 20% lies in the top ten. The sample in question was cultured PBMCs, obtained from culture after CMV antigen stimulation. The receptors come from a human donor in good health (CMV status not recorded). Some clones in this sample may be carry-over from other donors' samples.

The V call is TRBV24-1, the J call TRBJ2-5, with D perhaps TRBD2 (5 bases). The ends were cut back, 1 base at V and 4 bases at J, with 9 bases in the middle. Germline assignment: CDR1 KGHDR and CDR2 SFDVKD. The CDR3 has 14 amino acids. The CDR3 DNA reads TGTGCCACCAGTGATTTATCCAGCGGAGAGACCCAGTACTTC. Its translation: CATSDLSSGETQYF.

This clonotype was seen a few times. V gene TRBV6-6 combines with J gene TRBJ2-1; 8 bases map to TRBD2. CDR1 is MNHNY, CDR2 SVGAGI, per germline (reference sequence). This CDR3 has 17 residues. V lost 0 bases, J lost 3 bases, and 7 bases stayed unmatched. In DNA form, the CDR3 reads TGTGCCAGCAGTTACTCGGCGGGAGGTACCTACTACAATGAGCAGTTCTTC. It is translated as CASSYSAGGTYYNEQFF.

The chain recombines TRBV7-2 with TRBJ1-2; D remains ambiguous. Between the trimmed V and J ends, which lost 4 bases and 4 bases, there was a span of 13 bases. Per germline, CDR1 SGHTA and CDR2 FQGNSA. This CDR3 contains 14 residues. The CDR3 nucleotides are TGTGCCAGCAGCTGCTCCCTAGGGAGCTATGGCTACACCTTC. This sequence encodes CASSCSLGSYGYTF. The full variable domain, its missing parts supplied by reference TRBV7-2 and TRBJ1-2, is GAGVSQSPSNKVTEKGKDVELRCDPISGHTALYWYRQSLGQGLEFLIYFQGNSAPDKSGLPSDRFSAERTGGSVSTLTIQRTQQEDSAVYLCASSCSLGSYGYTFGSGTRLTVV.

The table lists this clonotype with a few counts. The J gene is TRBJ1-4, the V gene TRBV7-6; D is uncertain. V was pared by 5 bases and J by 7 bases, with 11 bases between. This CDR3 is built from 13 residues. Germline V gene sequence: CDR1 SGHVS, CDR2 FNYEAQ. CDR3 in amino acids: CASSERASEKLFF. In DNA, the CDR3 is TGTGCCAGCAGCGAACGGGCAAGTGAAAAACTGTTTTTT. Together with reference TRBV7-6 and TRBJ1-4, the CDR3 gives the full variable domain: GAGVSQSPRYKVTKRGQDVALRCDPISGHVSLYWYRQALGQGPEFLTYFNYEAQQDKSGLPNDRFSAERPEGSISTLTIQRTEQRDSAMYRCASSERASEKLFFGSGTQLSVL.

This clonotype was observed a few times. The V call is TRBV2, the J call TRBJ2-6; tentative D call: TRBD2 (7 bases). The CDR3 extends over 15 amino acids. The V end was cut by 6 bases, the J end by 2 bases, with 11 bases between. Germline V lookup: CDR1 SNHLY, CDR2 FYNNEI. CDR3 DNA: TGTGCCAGCAGAGGGGGGGCGGCTGGGGCCAACGTCCTGACTTTC. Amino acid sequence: CASRGGAAGANVLTF.

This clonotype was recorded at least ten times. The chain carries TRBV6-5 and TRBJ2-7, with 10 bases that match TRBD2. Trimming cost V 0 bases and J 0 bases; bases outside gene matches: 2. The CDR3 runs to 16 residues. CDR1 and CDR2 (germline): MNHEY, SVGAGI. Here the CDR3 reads CASSYSSSGSSYEQYF. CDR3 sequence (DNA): TGTGCCAGCAGTTACTCTTCTAGCGGGAGCTCCTACGAGCAGTACTTC.

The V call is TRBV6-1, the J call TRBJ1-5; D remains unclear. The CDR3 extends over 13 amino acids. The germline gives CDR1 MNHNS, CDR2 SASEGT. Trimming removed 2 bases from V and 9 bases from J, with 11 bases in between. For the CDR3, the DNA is TGTGCCAGCAGTGAATTGGGAGGGCCGCCCCAGCATTTT. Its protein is CASSELGGPPQHF.

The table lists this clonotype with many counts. CDR3 coding DNA: TGTGCCAGCAGTCACGGACAGACCTCGTATAGAGGGACTGAAGCTTTCTTT. Translated, it gives CASSHGQTSYRGTEAFF. V is TRBV6-1 and J is TRBJ1-1, with a tentative D call TRBD1 (6 bases). The germline V and J ends were trimmed by 5 bases and 5 bases, with 24 bases remaining between them. There are 17 residues in the CDR3. Germline lookup yields CDR1 MNHNS and CDR2 SASEGT.

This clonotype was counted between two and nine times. The CDR3 is CASSKGTGDSYNEQFF. The CDR3 nucleotides are TGCGCCAGCAGCAAAGGGACAGGGGATTCCTACAATGAGCAGTTCTTC. V is TRBV4-3 and J is TRBJ2-1; 10 nucleotides agree with TRBD1. This CDR3 spans 16 amino acids. Germline loops: CDR1 LGHNA, CDR2 YSLEER. V shed 5 bases, J shed 1 base, and the junction held 5 bases outside the gene matches.

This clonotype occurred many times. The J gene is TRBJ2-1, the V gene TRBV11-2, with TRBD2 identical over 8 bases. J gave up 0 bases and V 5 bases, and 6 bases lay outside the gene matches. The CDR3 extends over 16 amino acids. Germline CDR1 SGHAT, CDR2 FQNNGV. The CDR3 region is CASSLGLASSYNEQFF. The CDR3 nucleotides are TGTGCCAGCAGCCTCGGACTAGCCAGCTCCTACAATGAGCAGTTCTTC. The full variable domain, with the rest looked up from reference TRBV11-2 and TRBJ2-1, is EAGVAQSPRYKIIEKRQSVAFWCNPISGHATLYWYQQILGQGPKLLIQFQNNGVVDDSQLPKDRFSAERLKGVDSTLKIQPAKLEDSAVYLCASSLGLASSYNEQFFGPGTRLTVL.

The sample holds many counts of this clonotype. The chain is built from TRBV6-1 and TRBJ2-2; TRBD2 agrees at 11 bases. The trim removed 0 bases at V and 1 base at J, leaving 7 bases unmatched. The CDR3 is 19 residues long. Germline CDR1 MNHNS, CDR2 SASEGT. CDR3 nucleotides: TGTGCCAGCAGTGAAGCATTAGCGGGAGGGATAGGGAACACCGGGGAGCTGTTTTTT. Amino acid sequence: CASSEALAGGIGNTGELFF.

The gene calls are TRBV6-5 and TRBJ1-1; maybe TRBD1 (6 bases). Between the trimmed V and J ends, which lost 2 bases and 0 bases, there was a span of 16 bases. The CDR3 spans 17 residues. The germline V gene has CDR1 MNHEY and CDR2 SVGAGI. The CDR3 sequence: CASSYARTAILNTEAFF. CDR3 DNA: TGTGCCAGCAGTTACGCACGGACAGCTATATTGAACACTGAAGCTTTCTTT.

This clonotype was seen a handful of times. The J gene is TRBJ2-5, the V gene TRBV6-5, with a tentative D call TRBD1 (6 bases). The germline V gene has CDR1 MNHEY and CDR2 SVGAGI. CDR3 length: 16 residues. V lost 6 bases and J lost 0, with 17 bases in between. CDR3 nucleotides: TGTGCCAGCAGGGATTACAGGGCCGGGTACCAAGAGACCCAGTACTTC. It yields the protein CASRDYRAGYQETQYF.

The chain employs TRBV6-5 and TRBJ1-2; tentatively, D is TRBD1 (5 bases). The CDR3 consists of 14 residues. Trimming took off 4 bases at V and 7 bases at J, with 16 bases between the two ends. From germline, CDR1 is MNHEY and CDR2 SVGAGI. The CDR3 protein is CASSSQTGFGGYTF. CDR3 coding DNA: TGTGCCAGCAGTTCTCAAACAGGCTTCGGTGGCTACACCTTC.

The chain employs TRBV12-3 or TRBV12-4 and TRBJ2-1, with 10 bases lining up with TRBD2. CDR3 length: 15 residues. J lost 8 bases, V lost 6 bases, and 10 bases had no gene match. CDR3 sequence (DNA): TGTGCCAGCAGCCCCCTGAGACTAGCGGGCGATGAGCAGTTCTTC. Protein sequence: CASSPLRLAGDEQFF.

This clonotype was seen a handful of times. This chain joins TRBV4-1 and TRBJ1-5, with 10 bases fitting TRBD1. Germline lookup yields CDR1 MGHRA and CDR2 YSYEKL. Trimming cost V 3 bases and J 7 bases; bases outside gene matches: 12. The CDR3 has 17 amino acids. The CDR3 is CASSQPPGQGLDQPQHF. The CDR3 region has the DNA TGCGCCAGCAGCCAGCCGCCGGGACAGGGGTTAGACCAGCCCCAGCATTTT.

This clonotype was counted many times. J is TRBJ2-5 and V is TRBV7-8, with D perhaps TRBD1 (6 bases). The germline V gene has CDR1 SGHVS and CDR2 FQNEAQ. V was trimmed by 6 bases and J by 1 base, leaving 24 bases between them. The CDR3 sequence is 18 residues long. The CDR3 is CASRLWAGAIKPQETQYF. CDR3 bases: TGTGCCAGCAGATTGTGGGCAGGGGCCATTAAACCCCAAGAGACCCAGTACTTC. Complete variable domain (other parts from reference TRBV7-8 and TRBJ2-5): GAGVSQSPRYKVAKRGQDVALRCDPISGHVSLFWYQQALGQGPEFLTYFQNEAQLDKSGLPSDRFFAERPEGSVSTLKIQRTQQEDSAVYLCASRLWAGAIKPQETQYFGPGTRLLVL.

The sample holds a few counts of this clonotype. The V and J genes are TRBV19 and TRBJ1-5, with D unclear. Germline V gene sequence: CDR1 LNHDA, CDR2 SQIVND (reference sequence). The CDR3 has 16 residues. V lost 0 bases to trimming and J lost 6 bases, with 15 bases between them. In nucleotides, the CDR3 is TGTGCCAGTAGTATAGATCTATCAAGTATGCGTCAGCCCCAGCATTTT. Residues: CASSIDLSSMRQPQHF.

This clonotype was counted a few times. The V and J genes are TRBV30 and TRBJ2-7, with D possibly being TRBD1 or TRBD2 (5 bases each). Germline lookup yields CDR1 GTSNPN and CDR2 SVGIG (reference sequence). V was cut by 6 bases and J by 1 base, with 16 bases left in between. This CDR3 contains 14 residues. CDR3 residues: CACHTGTVSYEQYF. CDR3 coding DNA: TGTGCCTGCCATACCGGGACGGTGTCCTACGAGCAGTACTTC.

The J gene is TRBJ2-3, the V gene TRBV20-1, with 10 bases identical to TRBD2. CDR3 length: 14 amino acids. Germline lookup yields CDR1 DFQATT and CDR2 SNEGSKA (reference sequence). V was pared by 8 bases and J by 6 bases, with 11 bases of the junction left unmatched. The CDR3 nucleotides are TGCAGTTCCCGGGCTAGCGGGAGTATGGATACGCAGTATTTT. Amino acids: CSSRASGSMDTQYF.

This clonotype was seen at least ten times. The CDR3, as DNA: TGTGCCAGCAGCCTCGGACAGGGGCTGAGCTCCTACAATGAGCAGTTCTTC. It is translated as CASSLGQGLSSYNEQFF. V and J are TRBV7-8 and TRBJ2-1, with 9 bases identical to TRBD1. CDR1 is SGHVS, CDR2 FQNEAQ, per germline. CDR3 length: 17 residues. After removal of 5 bases from V and 0 bases from J, the junction contained 8 bases not matched to a gene.

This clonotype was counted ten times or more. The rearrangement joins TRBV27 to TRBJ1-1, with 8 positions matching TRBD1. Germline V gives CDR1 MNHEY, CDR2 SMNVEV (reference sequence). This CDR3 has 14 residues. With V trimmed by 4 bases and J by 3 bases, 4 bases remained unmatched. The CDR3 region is CASSSTGGDTEAFF. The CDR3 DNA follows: TGTGCCAGCAGTTCCACAGGGGGGGACACTGAAGCTTTCTTT.

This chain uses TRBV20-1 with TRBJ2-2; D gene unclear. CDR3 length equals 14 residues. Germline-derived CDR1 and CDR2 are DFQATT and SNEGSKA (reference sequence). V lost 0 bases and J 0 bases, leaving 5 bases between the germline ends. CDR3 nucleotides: TGCAGTGCTAGAGATAGGGCGAACACCGGGGAGCTGTTTTTT. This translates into CSARDRANTGELFF.

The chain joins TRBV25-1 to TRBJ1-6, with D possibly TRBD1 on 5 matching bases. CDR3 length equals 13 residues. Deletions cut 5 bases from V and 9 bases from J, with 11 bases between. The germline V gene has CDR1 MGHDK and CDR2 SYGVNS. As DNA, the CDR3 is TGTGCCAGCAGTAGACAGCAGACTTCACCCCTCCACTTT. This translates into CASSRQQTSPLHF.

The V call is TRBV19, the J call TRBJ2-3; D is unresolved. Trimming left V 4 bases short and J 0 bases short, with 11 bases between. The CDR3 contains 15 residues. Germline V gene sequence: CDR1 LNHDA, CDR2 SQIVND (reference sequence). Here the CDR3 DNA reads TGTGCCAGTAGTACCGTCGGCGGAAGCACAGATACGCAGTATTTT. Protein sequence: CASSTVGGSTDTQYF.

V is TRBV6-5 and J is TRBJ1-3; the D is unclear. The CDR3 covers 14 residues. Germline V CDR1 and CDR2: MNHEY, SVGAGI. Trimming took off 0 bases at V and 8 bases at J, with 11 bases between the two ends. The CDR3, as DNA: TGTGCCAGCAGTTACTCGGCCTTCCCGGACACCATATATTTT. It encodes CASSYSAFPDTIYF.

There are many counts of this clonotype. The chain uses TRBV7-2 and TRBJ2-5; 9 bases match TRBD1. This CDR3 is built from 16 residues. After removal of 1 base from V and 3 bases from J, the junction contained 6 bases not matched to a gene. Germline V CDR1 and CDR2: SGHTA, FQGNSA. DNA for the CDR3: TGTGCCAGCAGCTTAGTGGGGGGGACAGGGAAAGAGACCCAGTACTTC. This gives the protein CASSLVGGTGKETQYF.